These T cell receptor beta chains were read from a single sample in a study of early T cells in non-severe SARS-CoV-2 infection. One entry per CDR3 protein results from TCRdb running MiXCR on the 5' RACE reads. The sample contains 32,000 or so distinct CDR3 sequences, about 10% of which appear only once. Sequencing input: whole blood. The receptors stem from an adult who was a healthcare worker with PCR-confirmed SARS-CoV-2 infection or an uninfected control (not recorded which). Each CDR3 is given with its conserved first and last residue. D genes are given only for firm matches. Some rows mark clone size as missing; the rest say once, few, many or name a class of expanded clone.

many,TRBD1,TRBV7-2,TRBJ2-7,CASSRQGATYEQYF,TGTGCCAGCAGCCGACAGGGGGCCACCTACGAGCAGTACTTC
many,.,TRBV2,TRBJ2-3,CASSEGLGASDTQYF,TGTGCCAGCAGTGAGGGGCTGGGGGCTTCAGATACGCAGTATTTT
many,.,TRBV11-2,TRBJ2-2,CASSWAGAGTGELFF,TGTGCCAGCAGCTGGGCGGGGGCCGGCACCGGGGAGCTGTTTTTT
few,TRBD2,TRBV6-5,TRBJ2-3,CASRFSRGGTDTQYF,TGTGCCAGCAGGTTTTCGCGGGGGGGCACAGATACGCAGTATTTT
.,.,TRBV25-1,TRBJ2-3,CASSESPNTDTQYF,TGTGCCAGCAGTGAATCTCCCAACACAGATACGCAGTATTTT
many,.,TRBV19,TRBJ1-2,CASSIDHRSKWGYTF,TGTGCCAGTAGTATAGATCACCGGAGCAAATGGGGCTACACCTTC
few,.,TRBV4-3,TRBJ2-1,CASSQGHAGTVSSYNEQFF,TGCGCCAGCAGCCAAGGTCATGCCGGGACGGTCAGCTCCTACAATGAGCAGTTCTTC
few,.,TRBV7-3,TRBJ2-7,CASSNQGMGEQYF,TGTGCCAGCAGCAACCAGGGTATGGGGGAGCAGTACTTC
many,.,TRBV10-2,TRBJ1-1,CASSMKAGRGNTEAFF,TGCGCCAGCAGTATGAAGGCAGGGAGGGGGAACACTGAAGCTTTCTTT
many,TRBD2,TRBV7-8,TRBJ2-1,CASSPRTSGGNNEQFF,TGTGCCAGCAGCCCACGAACTAGCGGGGGCAACAATGAGCAGTTCTTC
.,.,TRBV12-5,TRBJ2-5,CASGREETQYF,TGTGCTAGTGGCCGAGAAGAGACCCAGTACTTC
.,TRBD2,TRBV7-3,TRBJ2-2,CASSLTASGANTGELFF,TGTGCCAGCAGCTTAACCGCTAGCGGGGCCAACACCGGGGAGCTGTTTTTT
many,TRBD2,TRBV4-3,TRBJ2-2,CASSHRTSALNTGELFF,TGCGCCAGCAGCCATCGGACTAGCGCCTTGAACACCGGGGAGCTGTTTTTT
few,TRBD1,TRBV30,TRBJ1-6,CAWSGDRGGSPLHF,TGTGCCTGGAGTGGGGACAGGGGCGGTTCACCCCTCCACTTT
.,.,TRBV7-8,TRBJ1-6,CASSDMRGGSSPLHF,TGTGCCAGCAGCGACATGCGCGGGGGAAGTTCACCCCTCCACTTT
.,.,TRBV5-1,TRBJ2-7,CASSEPGRPYEQYF,TGCGCCAGCAGCGAACCCGGGCGACCCTACGAGCAGTACTTC
many,.,TRBV29-1,TRBJ2-1,CSVAPPEGQSPNEQFF,TGCAGCGTTGCCCCCCCGGAGGGACAAAGCCCCAATGAGCAGTTCTTC
many,TRBD2,TRBV7-9,TRBJ2-1,CASSPRAGSSYNEQFF,TGTGCCAGCAGCCCACGAGCGGGGAGCTCCTACAATGAGCAGTTCTTC
many,TRBD1,TRBV20-1,TRBJ2-2,CSAKQGWGGELFF,TGCAGTGCTAAACAGGGGTGGGGCGGGGAGCTGTTTTTT
few,.,TRBV5-1,TRBJ2-7,CASSLVVLSYEQYF,TGCGCCAGCAGCTTGGTCGTCCTGTCCTACGAGCAGTACTTC
.,TRBD1,TRBV7-2,TRBJ1-5,CASSSTGYNQPQHF,TGTGCCAGCAGCTCGACAGGGTACAATCAGCCCCAGCATTTT
.,.,TRBV6-6,TRBJ2-7,CASSFRRAYEQYF,TGTGCCAGCAGTTTTCGTCGGGCCTACGAGCAGTACTTC
many,.,TRBV19,TRBJ1-4,CASSRGLEEKLFF,TGTGCCAGTAGTAGGGGACTCGAGGAAAAACTGTTTTTT
many,TRBD1,TRBV2,TRBJ1-2,CASSGWDREESNYGYTF,TGTGCCAGCAGTGGGTGGGACAGGGAAGAATCTAACTATGGCTACACCTTC
.,.,TRBV6-2/TRBV6-3,TRBJ1-1,CASRRGNTEAFF,TGTGCCAGCAGAAGGGGGAACACTGAAGCTTTCTTT
.,TRBD1,TRBV27,TRBJ2-5,CASSPGQGWGETQYF,TGTGCCAGCAGCCCTGGACAGGGGTGGGGAGAGACCCAGTACTTC
few,TRBD1,TRBV12-3/TRBV12-4,TRBJ2-5,CASSQQGDETQYF,TGTGCCAGCAGTCAACAGGGGGACGAGACCCAGTACTTC
.,.,TRBV20-1,TRBJ1-4,CSARPGRLPEKLFF,TGCAGTGCTAGACCGGGACGTCTACCTGAAAAACTGTTTTTT
.,.,TRBV5-1,TRBJ2-7,CASSLSAPSYEQYF,TGCGCCAGCAGCTTGTCTGCCCCCTCCTACGAGCAGTACTTC
many,TRBD1,TRBV11-1,TRBJ1-1,CASSLLLGQGAEAFF,TGTGCCAGCAGCTTACTACTGGGACAGGGGGCTGAAGCTTTCTTT
few,.,TRBV5-1,TRBJ2-1,CASSSSRGTGEQFF,TGCGCCAGCAGCTCCAGCCGGGGGACGGGAGAGCAGTTCTTC
.,TRBD1,TRBV6-5,TRBJ1-2,CASSPGQDFYGYTF,TGTGCCAGCAGTCCGGGACAGGACTTCTATGGCTACACCTTC
few,TRBD1,TRBV5-6,TRBJ1-6,CASSLLLGQGATPLHF,TGTGCCAGCAGCTTGTTGTTAGGACAGGGAGCGACTCCCCTCCACTTT
many,TRBD2,TRBV19,TRBJ2-5,CASSLGGLAKETQYF,TGTGCCAGTAGCCTTGGGGGACTAGCGAAGGAGACCCAGTACTTC
many,.,TRBV12-3/TRBV12-4,TRBJ1-1,CASSPDSWDTEAFF,TGTGCCAGCAGCCCTGACAGTTGGGACACTGAAGCTTTCTTT
.,TRBD2,TRBV29-1,TRBJ2-1,CSVGREGNEQFF,TGCAGCGTTGGAAGGGAGGGGAATGAGCAGTTCTTC
.,.,TRBV5-1,TRBJ1-2,CASSLEVRSLYGYTF,TGCGCCAGCAGCTTGGAGGTCAGATCGCTCTATGGCTACACCTTC
many,.,TRBV9,TRBJ1-4,CASSEQGSNEKLFF,TGTGCCAGCAGCGAACAGGGAAGTAATGAAAAACTGTTTTTT
many,.,TRBV20-1,TRBJ2-3,CSARIYRSDTQYF,TGCAGTGCTAGAATCTACAGGTCAGATACGCAGTATTTT
many,TRBD2,TRBV7-9,TRBJ2-7,CASSRDYNEQYF,TGTGCCAGCAGCCGGGACTACAACGAGCAGTACTTC
few,TRBD2,TRBV18,TRBJ2-1,CASSPREGYSYNEQFF,TGTGCCAGCTCACCACGGGAGGGCTACTCCTACAATGAGCAGTTCTTC
many,.,TRBV29-1,TRBJ1-2,CSVGGGEGYGYTF,TGCAGCGTTGGAGGGGGAGAGGGTTATGGCTACACCTTC
few,TRBD2,TRBV7-3,TRBJ2-3,CASSFAAGSDTQYF,TGTGCCAGCAGCTTCGCAGCGGGGTCAGATACGCAGTATTTT
many,TRBD2,TRBV9,TRBJ2-7,CASSVLSSGAEQYF,TGTGCCAGCAGCGTATTGTCTAGCGGGGCGGAGCAGTACTTC
.,.,TRBV5-1,TRBJ1-2,CASSLAGAQGGGYTF,TGCGCCAGCAGCTTGGCCGGGGCACAGGGAGGTGGCTACACCTTC
.,.,TRBV9,TRBJ2-7,CASSVDGYEQYF,TGTGCCAGCAGCGTAGATGGATACGAGCAGTACTTC
many,TRBD1,TRBV13,TRBJ2-1,CASRGQGNVLDNEQFF,TGTGCCAGCAGGGGACAGGGAAACGTCCTAGACAATGAGCAGTTCTTC
.,TRBD1,TRBV7-2,TRBJ2-7,CASSLRQGIHEQYF,TGTGCCAGCAGCTTAAGACAGGGTATACACGAGCAGTACTTC
few,TRBD2,TRBV11-1,TRBJ2-1,CASSLGGGNEQFF,TGTGCCAGCAGCTTAGGGGGGGGCAATGAGCAGTTCTTC
.,.,TRBV12-5,TRBJ2-5,CASGTPGLQETQYF,TGTGCTAGTGGGACCCCGGGATTGCAAGAGACCCAGTACTTC
many,.,TRBV5-1,TRBJ2-1,CASSFDWSSYNEQFF,TGCGCCAGCAGCTTCGACTGGAGCTCCTACAATGAGCAGTTCTTC
.,.,TRBV29-1,TRBJ2-7,CSVVPQGISYEQYF,TGCAGCGTGGTCCCTCAGGGGATCTCCTACGAGCAGTACTTC
many,.,TRBV28,TRBJ2-5,CASSGPGHGETQYF,TGTGCCAGCAGTGGGCCGGGACACGGAGAGACCCAGTACTTC
many,.,TRBV27,TRBJ2-6,CASSLTPLRAGANVLTF,TGTGCCAGCAGTTTAACCCCATTGCGGGCTGGGGCCAACGTCCTGACTTTC
many,.,TRBV4-3,TRBJ2-6,CASSQVYPPGANVLTF,TGCGCCAGCAGCCAAGTTTACCCCCCTGGGGCCAACGTCCTGACTTTC
many,.,TRBV9,TRBJ2-1,CASSVDDGGHYNEQFF,TGTGCCAGCAGCGTAGATGACGGGGGACACTACAATGAGCAGTTCTTC
many,TRBD1,TRBV30,TRBJ2-6,CAWNNRGMALTF,TGTGCCTGGAATAACAGGGGAATGGCCCTGACTTTC
many,.,TRBV5-1,TRBJ2-7,CASSSDSPTYEQYF,TGCGCCAGCAGCTCGGACAGTCCAACCTACGAGCAGTACTTC
many,TRBD1,TRBV6-5,TRBJ1-3,CASSRTGTFSGNTIYF,TGTGCCAGCAGTCGGACAGGGACCTTCTCTGGAAACACCATATATTTT